The T cell receptor (beta chain) under discussion was sequenced for a study of T cell responses to AZD1222 COVID-19 vaccine. Clones were sequenced by immunoSEQ multiplex PCR, and TCRdb holds only the in-frame ones, with some missing. In the table there are 100,000 to 150,000 clones, 90% of which are singletons. The CDR3 is 13 residues long. Germline lookup yields CDR1 MNHEY and CDR2 SMNVEV (reference sequence). Deletions cut 6 bases from V and 12 bases from J, with 17 bases between. This clone was detected once. The antigen remains undetermined. The study's findings and limits: Breadth and depth of Spike-specific TCRs rose after two AZD1222 doses. Clonal diversity may have been underestimated in mostly white British donors.

The source of this sequence is an adult in good health. The material sequenced was peripheral blood, taken on day 0 of AZD1222 vaccination. V usage is TRBV27 and J usage is TRBJ1-4; D gene unclear. CDR3 bases: TGTGCCAGCAGCAGAACGACAAGGGATGAACTGTTTTTT. It codes for CASSRTTRDELFF.